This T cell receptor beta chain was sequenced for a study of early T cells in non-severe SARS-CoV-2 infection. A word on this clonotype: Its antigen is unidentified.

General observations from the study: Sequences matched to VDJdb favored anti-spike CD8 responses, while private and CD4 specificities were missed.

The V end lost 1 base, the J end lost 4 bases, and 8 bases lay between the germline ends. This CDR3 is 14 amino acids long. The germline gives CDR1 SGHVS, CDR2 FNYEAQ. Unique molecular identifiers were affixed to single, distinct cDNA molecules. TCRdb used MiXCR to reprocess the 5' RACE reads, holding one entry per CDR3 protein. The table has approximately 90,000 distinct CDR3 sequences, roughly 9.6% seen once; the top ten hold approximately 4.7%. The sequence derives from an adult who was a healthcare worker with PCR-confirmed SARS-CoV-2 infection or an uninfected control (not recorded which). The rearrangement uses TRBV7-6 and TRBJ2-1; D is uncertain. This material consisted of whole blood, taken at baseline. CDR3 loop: CASSLGVEYNEQFF. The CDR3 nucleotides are TGTGCCAGCAGCTTAGGGGTAGAGTACAATGAGCAGTTCTTC.